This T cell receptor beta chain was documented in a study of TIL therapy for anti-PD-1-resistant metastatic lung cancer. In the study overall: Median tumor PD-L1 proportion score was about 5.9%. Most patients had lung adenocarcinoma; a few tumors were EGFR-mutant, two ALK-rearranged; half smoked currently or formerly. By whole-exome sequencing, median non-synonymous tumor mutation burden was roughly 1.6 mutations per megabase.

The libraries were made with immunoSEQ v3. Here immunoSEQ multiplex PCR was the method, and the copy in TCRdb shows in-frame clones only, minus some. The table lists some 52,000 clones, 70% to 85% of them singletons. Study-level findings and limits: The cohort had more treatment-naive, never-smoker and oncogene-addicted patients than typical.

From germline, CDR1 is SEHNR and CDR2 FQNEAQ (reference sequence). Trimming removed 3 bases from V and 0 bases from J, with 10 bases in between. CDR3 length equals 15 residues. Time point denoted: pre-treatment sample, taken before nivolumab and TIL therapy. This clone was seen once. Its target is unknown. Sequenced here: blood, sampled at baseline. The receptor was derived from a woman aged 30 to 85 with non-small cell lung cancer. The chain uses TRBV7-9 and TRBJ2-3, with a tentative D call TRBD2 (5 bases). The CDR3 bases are TGTGCCAGCAGCTTTGGACTGTCAAGCACAGATACGCAGTATTTT. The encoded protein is CASSFGLSSTDTQYF. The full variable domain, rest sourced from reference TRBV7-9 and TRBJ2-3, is DTGVSQNPRHKITKRGQNVTFRCDPISEHNRLYWYRQTLGQGPEFLTYFQNEAQLEKSRLLSDRFSAERPKGSFSTLEIQRTEQGDSAMYLCASSFGLSSTDTQYFGPGTRLTVL.